The rows below give T cell receptor beta chains drawn from one sample of a study of T cell responses to AZD1222 COVID-19 vaccine. This table comes from immunoSEQ multiplex PCR, and its TCRdb copy is limited to in-frame clones, with some not included. The data contain some 120,000 clones, 92% of them singletons. Sequenced here: peripheral blood, sampled on day 0 of AZD1222 vaccination. The receptors were sampled from an adult in good health. Both conserved end residues are part of each CDR3. D genes are given only for firm matches. The listing skips clone size in some rows; elsewhere it reads once, few, many or a size class.

V gene	D gene	clone size	J gene	CDR3 DNA	CDR3 protein
TRBV28	TRBD1	.	TRBJ1-2	TGTGCCAGCAGTAGCACAGGGGCTAACTATGGCTACACCTTC	CASSSTGANYGYTF
TRBV28	TRBD1	.	TRBJ2-7	TGTGCCAGCAGACCCGACAGGGGGGTCACCTACGAGCAGTACTTC	CASRPDRGVTYEQYF
TRBV19	TRBD2	.	TRBJ2-6	TGTGCCAGTAGTAGCGGGAGAGGGTCTGGGGCCAACGTCCTGACTTTC	CASSSGRGSGANVLTF
TRBV19	.	.	TRBJ2-5	TGTGCCAGTAGTATAGTACTAGCATGGCATCAAGAGACCCAGTACTTC	CASSIVLAWHQETQYF
TRBV7-8	TRBD1	.	TRBJ1-4	TGTGCCAGCAGCATGCAGGGGACAGGGGCGCCCCTAAAACTGTTTTTT	CASSMQGTGAPLKLFF
TRBV4-1	.	few	TRBJ2-1	TGCGCCAGCAGCCAAGTATTTAGCGGGACAGGAGTTGGGGACGGTGAGCAGTTCTTC	CASSQVFSGTGVGDGEQFF
TRBV7-6	TRBD1	.	TRBJ2-7	TGTGCCAGCAGCTTGGAAGACAGGGCCTACGAGCAGTACTTC	CASSLEDRAYEQYF
TRBV4-2	.	.	TRBJ1-1	TGTGCCAGCAGCCAAGGCTACAGCATGAACACTGAAGCTTTCTTT	CASSQGYSMNTEAFF
TRBV5-1	.	.	TRBJ1-2	TGCGCCAGCAGCTTGGAGCGGGAATATGGCTACACCTTC	CASSLEREYGYTF
TRBV7-8	.	.	TRBJ2-2	TGTGCCAGCAGGTCCTTCACCGGGGAGCTGTTTTTT	CASRSFTGELFF